The clone carrying this T cell receptor beta chain showed up just a few times. The ends were cut back, 1 base at V and 0 bases at J, with 12 bases in the middle. Germline V gene lookup returns CDR1 SQVTM and CDR2 ANQGSEA. CDR3 length: 15 residues. This specimen comes from a study of blood T cell repertoires in COVID-19. Study at large: Whether acute or convalescent, the COVID-19 samples came from the United States, Italy and Spain.

Profiling relied on immunoSEQ multiplex PCR, and the TCRdb table lists in-frame clones only, not all of them. The sample yields about 140,000 clones, just under 90% seen once. This TCR was recovered from an elderly woman with acute or convalescent COVID-19. V and J are TRBV29-1 and TRBJ1-1; D is perhaps TRBD1 (6 bases). Sequenced: peripheral blood. The CDR3 region has the DNA TGCAGCGTTGAAGCCTGGGGACAAGTGAACACTGAAGCTTTCTTT. Translation gives CSVEAWGQVNTEAFF. The full variable domain, completed using reference TRBV29-1 and TRBJ1-1, is SAVISQKPSRDICQRGTSLTIQCQVDSQVTMMFWYRQQPGQSLTLIATANQGSEATYESGFVIDKFPISRPNLTFSTLTVSNMSPEDSSIYLCSVEAWGQVNTEAFFGQGTRLTVV.